A single sample gave rise to the 7 T cell receptor beta chains below, sequenced in a study of cytomegalovirus exposure and HLA in healthy donors. A multiplex PCR was run with 60 Vbeta primers and 13 Jbeta primers. TCRdb's copy holds only in-frame clones and misses some; the assay was immunoSEQ multiplex PCR. The sample lists about 110,000 clones, 71% occurring once. Sequenced material: PBMCs. The receptors derive from a female donor in good health and CMV-seronegative.

The chain couples TRBV5-1 to TRBJ2-7, with D perhaps matching TRBD2 (5 bases). The germline CDR1 and CDR2 sequences are SGHRS and YFSETQ. The CDR3 consists of 14 residues. Deletions cut 3 bases from V and 7 bases from J, with 17 bases between. The CDR3 region has the DNA TGCGCCAGCAGCTCGGCAATGGCCTCGGGGGAGCAGTACTTC. Protein product: CASSSAMASGEQYF.

The chain combines TRBV5-5 with TRBJ2-3; tentative D call: TRBD1 (6 bases). Germline V CDR1 and CDR2: SGHKS, YYEKEE (reference sequence). Trimming took off 4 bases at V and 4 bases at J, with 13 bases between the two ends. The CDR3 is 14 residues long. CDR3 in amino acids: CASSRDTRADTQYF. In DNA form, the CDR3 reads TGTGCCAGCAGCAGGGACACAAGAGCAGATACGCAGTATTTT.

CDR3 protein: CASSFGEADTQYF. DNA for the CDR3: TGTGCCAGCAGTTTCGGGGAAGCAGATACGCAGTATTTT. This sequence joins TRBV7-7 and TRBJ2-3; D is perhaps TRBD2 (5 bases). Between the trimmed V and J ends, which lost 6 bases and 4 bases, there was a span of 11 bases. CDR3 length equals 13 residues. Germline assignment: CDR1 SSHAT and CDR2 FNYEAQ (reference sequence).

J is TRBJ1-3 and V is TRBV5-1, with D perhaps TRBD1 (6 bases). The CDR3 is made up of 17 amino acids. Trimming removed 0 bases from V and 0 bases from J, with 13 bases in between. Germline-derived CDR1 and CDR2 are SGHRS and YFSETQ. The CDR3 reads CASSLESAGASGNTIYF. For the CDR3, the DNA is TGCGCCAGCAGCTTGGAAAGTGCGGGGGCCTCTGGAAACACCATATATTTT.

CDR3 amino acids: CASSKDRGGEKLFF. Here the CDR3 DNA reads TGTGCCAGCAGCAAAGACAGGGGAGGGGAAAAACTGTTTTTT. The chain couples TRBV9 to TRBJ1-4, with TRBD1 matching 8 bases. The V gene end was trimmed by 4 bases and the J gene end by 8 bases; junction bases not matched to a gene: 7. This CDR3 has 14 residues. The germline V gene has CDR1 SGDLS and CDR2 YYNGEE.

CDR3 coding DNA: TGTGCCAGCAGCGTAGCGGGTCAGGGCTATGGCTACACCTTC. Encoded protein: CASSVAGQGYGYTF. The rearrangement uses TRBV9 and TRBJ1-2, with a tentative D call TRBD1 (5 bases). Trimming pared 0 bases from V and 4 bases from J, leaving 10 bases between. Germline-derived CDR1 and CDR2 are SGDLS and YYNGEE. The CDR3 contains 14 residues.

This chain connects TRBV7-8 to TRBJ2-3; 10 nucleotides match TRBD2. The CDR3 is 15 residues long. The ends lost 6 bases at V and 6 bases at J; junction bases unmatched: 9. CDR1 and CDR2 (germline): SGHVS, FQNEAQ. In nucleotides, the CDR3 is TGTGCCAGCAGAATAGCGGGGGGCGTAGGGGATACGCAGTATTTT. Translation gives CASRIAGGVGDTQYF.